There are many counts of the clone carrying this T cell receptor (beta chain). This entry is derived from a study of T cells in Graves' hyperthyroidism and ophthalmopathy. What was amplified from RNA transcripts were TCR beta CDR3 regions. When the TCR CDR3 underwent first-round RT-PCR, the HTBI primer set was used. From the multiplex PCR reads, TCRdb called clonotypes with MiXCR, one entry per CDR3 protein. Altogether some 620,000 distinct CDR3 sequences are present, roughly 16% being singletons, with the ten largest covering around 4%. Germline lookup yields CDR1 LGHDT and CDR2 YNNKEL (reference sequence). This CDR3 contains 15 residues. The ends lost 4 bases at V and 1 base at J; junction bases unmatched: 6.

The clonotype was recovered from a woman under 40 with Graves' hyperthyroidism. The rearrangement joins TRBV3-1 to TRBJ2-5; TRBD2 matches 7 bases. The material sequenced was blood. The CDR3, as DNA: TGTGCCAGCAGCCCGACTAGCCTTATCCAAGAGACCCAGTACTTC. It codes for CASSPTSLIQETQYF.